This T cell receptor (beta chain) was sequenced for a study of T-cell reconstitution after alpha-beta-depleted transplantation in children. Findings of the study overall: T-cell numbers and diversity, one year after transplant, stemmed largely from T cells that were newly produced. High day-60 TCRbeta diversity in some patients came from surviving recipient T cells and thymic progenitors. Several hundred rapidly expanded clones from non-depleted graft cells reportedly supplied alpha-beta T cells about two months post-transplant.

The CDR3 consists of 12 residues. Trimming pared 5 bases from V and 6 bases from J, leaving 14 bases between. In germline, CDR1 is DFQATT, CDR2 SNEGSKA (reference sequence). Preparation of the TCRbeta library involved a method that used unique molecular identifiers. TCRdb re-called the PCR reads with MiXCR, one entry per CDR3 protein. The repertoire includes about 510,000 distinct CDR3 sequences, 9.5% to 12% of them detected once, and around 15% sits in the top ten. This clonotype was counted a single time. Its antigen remains unidentified. The chain joins TRBV20-1 to TRBJ2-7, with D possibly matching TRBD2 (6 bases). This receptor was identified in a female patient aged 2-15 years who had a stem cell transplant for aplastic anemia, so the T cells may come from the graft donor. This specimen was PBMCs, mostly from graft donor cells, taken 180 days after TCRalphabeta/CD19-depleted stem cell transplant. The CDR3 protein is CSAGGVTCEQYF. CDR3 nucleotides: TGCAGTGCTGGAGGGGTCACCTGCGAGCAGTACTTC.